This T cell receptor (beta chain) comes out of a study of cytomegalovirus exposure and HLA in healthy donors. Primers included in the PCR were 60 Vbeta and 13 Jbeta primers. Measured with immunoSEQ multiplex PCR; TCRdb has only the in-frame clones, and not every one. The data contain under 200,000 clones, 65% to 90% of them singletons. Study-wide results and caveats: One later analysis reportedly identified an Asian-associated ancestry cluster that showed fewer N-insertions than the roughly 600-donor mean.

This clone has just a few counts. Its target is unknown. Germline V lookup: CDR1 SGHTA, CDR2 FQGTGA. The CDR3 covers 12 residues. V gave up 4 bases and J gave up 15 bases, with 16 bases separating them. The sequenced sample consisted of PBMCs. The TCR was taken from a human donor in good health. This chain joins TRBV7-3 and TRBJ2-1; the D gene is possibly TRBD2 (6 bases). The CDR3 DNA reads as TGTGCCAGCAGCTCGGGATTTAGCGGTCCGTTCTTC. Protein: CASSSGFSGPFF.